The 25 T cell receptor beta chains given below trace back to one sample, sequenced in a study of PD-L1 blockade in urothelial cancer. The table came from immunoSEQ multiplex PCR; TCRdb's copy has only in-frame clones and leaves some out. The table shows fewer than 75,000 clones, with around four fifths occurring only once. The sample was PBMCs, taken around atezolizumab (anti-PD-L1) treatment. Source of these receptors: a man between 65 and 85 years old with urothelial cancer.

This CDR3 is CASMSRTRNEQFF. The CDR3 DNA follows: TGTGCCAGCATGTCACGAACCCGGAATGAGCAGTTCTTC. The gene calls are TRBV6-1 and TRBJ2-1, with no clear D. The CDR3 is made up of 13 amino acids. Trimming removed 7 bases at V and 7 bases at J, with 14 bases between. Germline assignment: CDR1 MNHNS and CDR2 SASEGT.

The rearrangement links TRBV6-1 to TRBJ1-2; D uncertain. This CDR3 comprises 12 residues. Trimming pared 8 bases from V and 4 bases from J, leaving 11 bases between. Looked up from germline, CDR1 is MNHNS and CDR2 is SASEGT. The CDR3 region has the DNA TGTGCCAGCCGACAAGACACCTATGGCTACACCTTC. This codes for CASRQDTYGYTF.

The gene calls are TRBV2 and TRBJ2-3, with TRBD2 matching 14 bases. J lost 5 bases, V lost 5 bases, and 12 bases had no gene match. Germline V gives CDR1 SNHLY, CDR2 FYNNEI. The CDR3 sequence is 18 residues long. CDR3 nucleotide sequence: TGTGCCAGCAGTAGCCCCGGACTAGCGGGAGGTCTTGGAGATACGCAGTATTTT. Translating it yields CASSSPGLAGGLGDTQYF.

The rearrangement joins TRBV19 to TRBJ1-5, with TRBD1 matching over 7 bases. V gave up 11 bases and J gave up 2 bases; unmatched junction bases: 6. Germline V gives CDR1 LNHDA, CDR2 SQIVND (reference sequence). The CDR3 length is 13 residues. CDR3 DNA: TGTGCCGGAGGGGGCGCGGGCAATCAGCCCCAGCATTTT. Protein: CAGGGAGNQPQHF.

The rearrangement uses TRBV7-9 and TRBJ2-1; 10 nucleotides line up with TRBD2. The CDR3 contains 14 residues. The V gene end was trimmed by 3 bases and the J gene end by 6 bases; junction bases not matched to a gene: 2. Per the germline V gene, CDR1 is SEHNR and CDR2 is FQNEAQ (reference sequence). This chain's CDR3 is CASSFTSGINEQFF. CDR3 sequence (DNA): TGTGCCAGCAGCTTTACTAGCGGGATCAATGAGCAGTTCTTC.

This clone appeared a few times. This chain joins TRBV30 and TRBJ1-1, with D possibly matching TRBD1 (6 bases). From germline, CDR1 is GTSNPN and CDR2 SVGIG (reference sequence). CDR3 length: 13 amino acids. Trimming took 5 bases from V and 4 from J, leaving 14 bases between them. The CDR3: CAWSGQWVTEAFF. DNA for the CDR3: TGTGCCTGGTCTGGACAGTGGGTCACTGAAGCTTTCTTT.

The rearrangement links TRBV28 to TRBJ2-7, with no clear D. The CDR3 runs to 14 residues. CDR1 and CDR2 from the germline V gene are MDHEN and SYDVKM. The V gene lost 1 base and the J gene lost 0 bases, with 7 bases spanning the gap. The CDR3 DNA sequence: TGTGCCAGCAGTTTATCTCCCCCCTCCTACGAGCAGTACTTC. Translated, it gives CASSLSPPSYEQYF.

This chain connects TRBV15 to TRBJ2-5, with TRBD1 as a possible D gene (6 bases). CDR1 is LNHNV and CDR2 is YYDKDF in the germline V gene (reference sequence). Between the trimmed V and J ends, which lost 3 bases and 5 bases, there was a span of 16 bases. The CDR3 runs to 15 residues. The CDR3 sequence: CATSSDRLVTETQYF. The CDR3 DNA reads TGTGCCACCAGCAGTGACAGGCTAGTAACGGAGACCCAGTACTTC.

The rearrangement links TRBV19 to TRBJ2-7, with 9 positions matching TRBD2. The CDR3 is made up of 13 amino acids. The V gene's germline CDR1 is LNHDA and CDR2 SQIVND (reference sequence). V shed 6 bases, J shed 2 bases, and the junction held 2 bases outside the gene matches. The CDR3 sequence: CASRTSGTYEQYF. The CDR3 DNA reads TGTGCCAGTAGGACTAGCGGCACCTACGAGCAGTACTTC.

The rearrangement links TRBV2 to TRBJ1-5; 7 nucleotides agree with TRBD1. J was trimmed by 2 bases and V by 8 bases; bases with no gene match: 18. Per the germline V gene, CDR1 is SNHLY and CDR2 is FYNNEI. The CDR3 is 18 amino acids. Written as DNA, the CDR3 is TGTGCCAGCGCCCTGCCGGGACAGACGACAGTGGGCAATCAGCCCCAGCATTTT. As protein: CASALPGQTTVGNQPQHF.

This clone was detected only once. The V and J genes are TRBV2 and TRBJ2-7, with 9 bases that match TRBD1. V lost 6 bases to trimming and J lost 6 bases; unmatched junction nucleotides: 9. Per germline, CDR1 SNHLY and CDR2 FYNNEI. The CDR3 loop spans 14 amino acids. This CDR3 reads CASRRDRDGGEQYF. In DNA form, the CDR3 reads TGTGCCAGCAGGAGGGACAGGGATGGGGGCGAGCAGTACTTC.

Here the CDR3 DNA reads TGTGCCAGCAGTCCCTCGAGAGGCCGGTATAGCAATCAGCCCCAGCATTTT. It specifies CASSPSRGRYSNQPQHF. This rearrangement joins TRBV28 to TRBJ1-5; D is ambiguous. The CDR3 sequence is 17 residues long. The germline V gene encodes CDR1 MDHEN and CDR2 SYDVKM. Trimming took off 5 bases at V and 0 bases at J, with 17 bases between the two ends.

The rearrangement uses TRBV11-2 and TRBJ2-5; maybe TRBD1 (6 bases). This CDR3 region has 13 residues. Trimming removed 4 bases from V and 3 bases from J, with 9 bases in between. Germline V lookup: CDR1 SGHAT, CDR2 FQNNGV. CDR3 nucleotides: TGTGCCAGCAGCTCGTGGACAGAAGAGACCCAGTACTTC. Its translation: CASSSWTEETQYF.

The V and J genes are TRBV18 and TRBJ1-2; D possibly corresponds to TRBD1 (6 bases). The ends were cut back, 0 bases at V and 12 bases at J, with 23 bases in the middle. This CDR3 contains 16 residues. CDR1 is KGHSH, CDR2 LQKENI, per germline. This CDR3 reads CASSPPVRGARRGDTF. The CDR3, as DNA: TGTGCCAGCTCACCACCGGTTCGGGGGGCGCGAAGGGGAGACACCTTC.

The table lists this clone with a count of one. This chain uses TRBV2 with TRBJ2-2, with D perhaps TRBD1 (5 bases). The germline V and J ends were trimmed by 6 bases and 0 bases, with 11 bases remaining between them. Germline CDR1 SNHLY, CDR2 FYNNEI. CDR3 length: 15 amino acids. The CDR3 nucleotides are TGTGCCAGCAGCCGTGACAGCCCGAACACCGGGGAGCTGTTTTTT. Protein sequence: CASSRDSPNTGELFF. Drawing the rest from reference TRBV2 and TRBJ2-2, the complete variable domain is EPEVTQTPSHQVTQMGQEVILRCVPISNHLYFYWYRQILGQKVEFLVSFYNNEISEKSEIFDDQFSVERPDGSNFTLKIRSTKLEDSAMYFCASSRDSPNTGELFFGEGSRLTVL.

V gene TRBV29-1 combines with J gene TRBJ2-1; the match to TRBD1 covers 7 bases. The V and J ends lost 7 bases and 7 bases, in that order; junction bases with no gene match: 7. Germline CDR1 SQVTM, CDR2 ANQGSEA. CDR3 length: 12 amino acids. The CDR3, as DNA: TGCAGCGAACTGACAGGGTGGAATGAGCAGTTCTTC. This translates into CSELTGWNEQFF.

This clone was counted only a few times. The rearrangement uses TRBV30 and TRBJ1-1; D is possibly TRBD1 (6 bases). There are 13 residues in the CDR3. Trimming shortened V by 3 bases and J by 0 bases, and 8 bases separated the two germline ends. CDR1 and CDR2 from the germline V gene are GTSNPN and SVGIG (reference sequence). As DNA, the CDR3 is TGTGCCTGGAGGGGACACATGAACACTGAAGCTTTCTTT. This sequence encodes CAWRGHMNTEAFF.

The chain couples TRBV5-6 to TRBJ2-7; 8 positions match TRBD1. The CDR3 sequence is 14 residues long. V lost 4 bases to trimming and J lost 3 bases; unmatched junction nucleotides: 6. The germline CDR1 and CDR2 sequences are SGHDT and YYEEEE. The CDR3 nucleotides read TGTGCCAGCAGCGAGGACAGGGCCCTCTACGAGCAGTACTTC. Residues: CASSEDRALYEQYF.

CDR3 in DNA: TGTGCCTGGAGTGGCCGGGGCGGGAGTAGGTACGAGCAGTACTTC. Protein product: CAWSGRGGSRYEQYF. The chain links TRBV30 to TRBJ2-7, with TRBD2 matching 7 bases. The CDR3 is 15 residues long. The ends lost 1 base at V and 4 bases at J; junction bases unmatched: 10. Germline CDR1 reads GTSNPN; CDR2 reads SVGIG (reference sequence).

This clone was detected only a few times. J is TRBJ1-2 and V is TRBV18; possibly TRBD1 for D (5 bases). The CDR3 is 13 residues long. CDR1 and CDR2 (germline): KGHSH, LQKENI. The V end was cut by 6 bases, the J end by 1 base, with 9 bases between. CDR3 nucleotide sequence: TGTGCCAGCTCGTCGACAGTTAACTATGGCTACACCTTC. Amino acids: CASSSTVNYGYTF.

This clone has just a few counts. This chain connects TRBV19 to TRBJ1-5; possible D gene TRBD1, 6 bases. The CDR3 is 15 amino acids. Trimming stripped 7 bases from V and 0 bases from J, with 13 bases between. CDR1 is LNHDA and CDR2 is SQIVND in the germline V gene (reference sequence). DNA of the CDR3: TGTGCCAGTACCAGTGGACAGATTAGCAATCAGCCCCAGCATTTT. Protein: CASTSGQISNQPQHF.

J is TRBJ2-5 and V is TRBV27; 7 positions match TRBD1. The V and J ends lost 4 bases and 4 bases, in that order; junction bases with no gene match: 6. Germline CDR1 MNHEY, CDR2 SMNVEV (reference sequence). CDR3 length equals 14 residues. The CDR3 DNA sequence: TGTGCCAGCAGTTCTAGGGGGCGCGGAGAGACCCAGTACTTC. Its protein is CASSSRGRGETQYF.

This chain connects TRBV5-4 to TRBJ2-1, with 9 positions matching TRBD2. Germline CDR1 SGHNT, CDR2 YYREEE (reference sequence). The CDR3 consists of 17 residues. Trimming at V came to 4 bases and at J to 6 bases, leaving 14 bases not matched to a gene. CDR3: CASSHMAAGLAFNEQFF. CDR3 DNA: TGTGCCAGCAGCCACATGGCGGCGGGACTAGCTTTCAATGAGCAGTTCTTC.

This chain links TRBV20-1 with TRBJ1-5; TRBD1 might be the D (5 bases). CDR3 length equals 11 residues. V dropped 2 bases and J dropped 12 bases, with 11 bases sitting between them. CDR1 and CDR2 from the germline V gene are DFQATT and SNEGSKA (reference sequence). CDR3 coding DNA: TGCAGTGCTAGAAGACAGATGGTCCAGCATTTT. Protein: CSARRQMVQHF.

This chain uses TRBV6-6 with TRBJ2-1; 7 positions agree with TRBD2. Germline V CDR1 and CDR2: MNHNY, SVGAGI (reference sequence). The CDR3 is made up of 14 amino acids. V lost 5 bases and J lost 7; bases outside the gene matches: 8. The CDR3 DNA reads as TGTGCCAGCAGTAGACTAGGCGGGGGAAATGAGCAGTTCTTC. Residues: CASSRLGGGNEQFF.